The 20 T cell receptor beta chains reported below all come from one sample, sequenced in a study of blood T cell repertoires in COVID-19. The assay was immunoSEQ multiplex PCR, and TCRdb's table has in-frame clones only and misses some. The data show over 250,000 clones, over 75% seen once. Sample: PBMCs or T cells enriched from blood (not recorded which). These receptors originate from a woman aged 30 to 39 who had recovered from COVID-19.

This clone came up a few times. The V and J genes are TRBV28 and TRBJ1-6; D might be TRBD1 (6 bases). V lost 6 bases and J lost 3, with 18 bases in between. CDR3 length: 17 amino acids. Germline V CDR1 and CDR2: MDHEN, SYDVKM. The CDR3 reads CASRGRGGRGYNSPLHF. The DNA for the CDR3 is TGTGCCAGCAGAGGCCGGGGGGGCAGGGGCTATAATTCACCCCTCCACTTT.

The V gene is TRBV5-6, the J gene TRBJ1-1; 7 positions agree with TRBD1. Germline V lookup: CDR1 SGHDT, CDR2 YYEEEE. Germline trimming cut 4 bases from V and 5 bases from J; bases unmatched to any gene: 14. The CDR3 length is 16 residues. CDR3 region: CASSEGAVRGLTEAFF. CDR3 DNA sequence: TGTGCCAGCAGCGAGGGGGCGGTAAGGGGGTTAACTGAAGCTTTCTTT.

The gene calls are TRBV7-9 and TRBJ1-6, with 10 bases lining up with TRBD1. The CDR3 has 16 residues. CDR1 is SEHNR, CDR2 FQNEAQ, per germline (reference sequence). J was trimmed by 10 bases and V by 3 bases; bases with no gene match: 9. CDR3 sequence (DNA): TGTGCCAGCAGCTTTCGTCCGGGACAGGGGAGCTCACCCCTCCACTTT. Protein product: CASSFRPGQGSSPLHF.

In the case of this clone: This CDR3 is also generated by other DNA sequences in the sample. This chain joins TRBV6-2 or TRBV6-3 and TRBJ1-5; D not resolved. V lost 6 bases and J 4 bases, leaving 7 bases between the germline ends. CDR1 is MNHEY and CDR2 is SVGEGT in the germline V gene. This CDR3 spans 12 amino acids. CDR3 protein: CASSPRNQPQHF. CDR3 nucleotide sequence: TGTGCCAGCAGCCCCAGGAATCAGCCCCAGCATTTT.

The chain recombines TRBV4-3 with TRBJ1-1; TRBD1 agrees at 8 bases. The CDR3 loop spans 14 amino acids. Germline V gives CDR1 LGHNA, CDR2 YSLEER. V lost 11 bases to trimming and J lost 2 bases; unmatched junction nucleotides: 10. CDR3 nucleotide sequence: TGCGCCTCCCGGGACAGGACATTAAACACTGAAGCTTTCTTT. Its protein is CASRDRTLNTEAFF.

The chain is built from TRBV19 and TRBJ1-2, with unresolved D. V lost 2 bases and J 1 base, leaving 20 bases between the germline ends. Germline lookup yields CDR1 LNHDA and CDR2 SQIVND (reference sequence). CDR3 size: 18 residues. The CDR3 reads CASSIRSGGGQLNYGYTF. The CDR3 nucleotides read TGTGCCAGTAGTATACGATCTGGCGGCGGCCAACTTAACTATGGCTACACCTTC.

The chain links TRBV27 to TRBJ1-1; unclear D gene. This CDR3 comprises 15 residues. Germline loops: CDR1 MNHEY, CDR2 SMNVEV (reference sequence). V was clipped by 4 bases and J by 4 bases, with 16 bases between them. Written as DNA, the CDR3 is TGTGCCAGCAGTTGGAGCCCGGGTGAGGGCACTGAAGCTTTCTTT. This translates into CASSWSPGEGTEAFF.

This sequence joins TRBV3-1 (or the pseudogene TRBV3-2) and TRBJ1-4; maybe TRBD1 (5 bases). Trimming cost V 4 bases and J 4 bases, with 10 bases left between them. Germline-derived CDR1 and CDR2 are LGHDT and YNNKEL (reference sequence). This CDR3 is 14 amino acids long. Written as DNA, the CDR3 is TGTGCCAGCAGCCCCAGGGCTTTTAATGAAAAACTGTTTTTT. This codes for CASSPRAFNEKLFF.

The chain has TRBV9 and TRBJ1-1; unclear D gene. V was shortened by 3 bases and J by 1 base, with 19 bases between the two germline ends. This CDR3 is 17 amino acids long. From germline, CDR1 is SGDLS and CDR2 YYNGEE. The DNA for the CDR3 is TGTGCCAGCAGCGGCCTAGAACGTGGCGGCCCGAACACTGAAGCTTTCTTT. It translates to CASSGLERGGPNTEAFF.

The chain employs TRBV9 and TRBJ2-1, with D possibly TRBD1 on 6 matching bases. From germline, CDR1 is SGDLS and CDR2 YYNGEE. V lost 4 bases to trimming and J lost 5 bases, with 16 bases between them. CDR3 length: 15 residues. CDR3 nucleotides: TGTGCCAGCAGCTTGGGGGCAGGGGTGGACAATGAGCAGTTCTTC. Translation gives CASSLGAGVDNEQFF.

The chain uses TRBV6-5 and TRBJ1-2; D is perhaps TRBD1 (6 bases). Germline lookup yields CDR1 MNHEY and CDR2 SVGAGI. This CDR3 region has 12 residues. The V end was cut by 8 bases, the J end by 13 bases, with 20 bases between. CDR3 nucleotide sequence: TGTGCCAGCCACCAGGGCGGGGGCCGGAGCACCTTC. This encodes CASHQGGGRSTF.

The chain combines TRBV6-2 or TRBV6-3 with TRBJ2-7; the D is unclear. Germline-derived CDR1 and CDR2 are MNHEY and SVGEGT. The CDR3 consists of 12 residues. V lost 0 bases and J 6 bases, leaving 6 bases between the germline ends. The CDR3 DNA follows: TGTGCCAGCAGTTACTCCGGCGGCGAGCAGTACTTC. It yields the protein CASSYSGGEQYF.

J is TRBJ1-4 and V is TRBV19; no reliable D call. Germline V gene sequence: CDR1 LNHDA, CDR2 SQIVND (reference sequence). V lost 3 bases, J lost 3 bases, and 11 bases lay in between. This CDR3 has 15 residues. The CDR3 DNA reads as TGTGCCAGTAGTATCTCGGTCGGGTCTAATGAAAAACTGTTTTTT. Translating gives CASSISVGSNEKLFF.

The chain combines TRBV18 with TRBJ1-1; D gene ambiguous. Germline V gene data show CDR1 as KGHSH and CDR2 as LQKENI. The CDR3 contains 15 residues. Trimming took off 5 bases at V and 1 base at J, with 14 bases between the two ends. The CDR3 spells CASSTGSGANTEAFF. In DNA form, the CDR3 reads TGTGCCAGCTCAACGGGGTCCGGAGCGAACACTGAAGCTTTCTTT. The full variable domain, rest sourced from reference TRBV18 and TRBJ1-1, is NAGVMQNPRHLVRRRGQEARLRCSPMKGHSHVYWYRQLPEEGLKFMVYLQKENIIDESGMPKERFSAEFPKEGPSILRIQQVVRGDSAAYFCASSTGSGANTEAFFGQGTRLTVV.

In its sample, this clone was seen once. The chain uses TRBV4-3 and TRBJ2-5, with a weak D call TRBD1 (6 bases). Deletions cut 0 bases from V and 5 bases from J, with 13 bases between. Germline CDR1 LGHNA, CDR2 YSLEER. The CDR3 contains 15 residues. CDR3 loop: CASSQDEDRGETQYF. CDR3 in DNA: TGCGCCAGCAGCCAAGATGAGGACAGAGGGGAGACCCAGTACTTC.

The gene calls are TRBV3-1 (or the pseudogene TRBV3-2) and TRBJ1-1; D gene ambiguous. The CDR3 sequence is 13 residues long. Per the germline V gene, CDR1 is LGHDT and CDR2 is YNNKEL (reference sequence). V shed 3 bases and J shed 3 bases, with 8 bases lying between them. This CDR3 is CASSQRRDTEAFF. CDR3 DNA: TGTGCCAGCAGCCAGCGGAGGGACACTGAAGCTTTCTTT.

V usage is TRBV6-1 and J usage is TRBJ2-5, with a tentative D call TRBD1 (6 bases). V gave up 3 bases and J gave up 5 bases, with 16 bases separating them. The germline V gene encodes CDR1 MNHNS and CDR2 SASEGT. CDR3 length equals 15 residues. CDR3 in amino acids: CASSDIRGVWETQYF. CDR3 sequence (DNA): TGTGCCAGCAGTGATATCAGGGGAGTTTGGGAGACCCAGTACTTC.

The chain links TRBV4-1 to TRBJ2-7, with D tentatively TRBD1 (6 bases). Between the trimmed V and J ends, which lost 1 base and 5 bases, there was a span of 15 bases. Per germline, CDR1 MGHRA and CDR2 YSYEKL. The CDR3 is 15 residues long. CDR3 in amino acids: CASSQGLGQGNEQYF. The CDR3 DNA sequence: TGCGCCAGCAGCCAAGGATTAGGGCAGGGGAACGAGCAGTACTTC.

The chain uses TRBV28 and TRBJ1-2; tentatively, D is TRBD1 (6 bases). The V and J ends lost 3 bases and 5 bases respectively, with 16 bases between them. Germline lookup yields CDR1 MDHEN and CDR2 SYDVKM. The CDR3 is 15 residues long. The CDR3 sequence: CASSFLAGERYGYTF. The CDR3 nucleotides read TGTGCCAGCAGTTTTCTCGCAGGGGAGAGGTATGGCTACACCTTC.

The J gene is TRBJ1-5, the V gene TRBV9; no firm D call. V lost 4 bases, J lost 3 bases, and 8 bases lay in between. CDR1 and CDR2 (germline): SGDLS, YYNGEE. This CDR3 has 13 residues. For the CDR3, the DNA is TGTGCCAGCAGCTCCGAAGCCAATCAGCCCCAGCATTTT. It translates to CASSSEANQPQHF.